This T cell receptor beta chain emerged from a study of blood T cell repertoires in COVID-19. The table came from immunoSEQ multiplex PCR; TCRdb's copy has only in-frame clones and leaves some out. The data show about 52,000 clones, roughly four fifths seen once. This clone was recorded a few times. The CDR3 contains 13 residues. Trimming left V 7 bases short and J 4 bases short, with 10 bases between. In germline, CDR1 is SNHLY, CDR2 FYNNEI. This clonotype was sampled from a woman aged 80 or over with COVID-19, enrolled during active disease. The J gene is TRBJ1-4, the V gene TRBV2; D is possibly TRBD1 (6 bases). What was sequenced was peripheral blood. DNA of the CDR3: TGTGCCAGCACCGAACAGGGTAATGAAAAACTGTTTTTT. Its protein product is CASTEQGNEKLFF.